What follows are 19 T cell receptor beta chains derived from one specimen sequenced in a study of blood T cell repertoires in COVID-19. Some clones are missing from TCRdb's copy, which holds only in-frame ones; the method was immunoSEQ multiplex PCR. This repertoire shows 200,000 to 250,000 clones, about 83% found once; its top ten account for around 5.2%. The sequenced material came from peripheral blood. Receptor source: a human donor in a cohort sampled during active COVID-19.

This clone appeared a few times. The chain's CDR3 is CATYRQGRTNQPQHF. The CDR3, as DNA: TGTGCCACCTACCGACAGGGCAGGACCAATCAGCCCCAGCATTTT. The chain has TRBV6-4 and TRBJ1-5, with 7 bases lining up with TRBD1. Germline CDR1 MRHNA, CDR2 SNTAGT. This CDR3 has 15 residues. After removal of 10 bases from V and 3 bases from J, the junction contained 12 bases not matched to a gene.

Regarding this clone: This same CDR3 is encoded by further DNA sequences in the sample. V and J are TRBV5-6 and TRBJ1-5; D not resolved. The CDR3 runs 15 residues. Germline lookup yields CDR1 SGHDT and CDR2 YYEEEE. V was cut by 0 bases and J by 0 bases, with 7 bases left in between. The CDR3, as DNA: TGTGCCAGCAGCTTGGGAGGTTTTAGCAATCAGCCCCAGCATTTT. This gives the protein CASSLGGFSNQPQHF.

The chain combines TRBV2 with TRBJ2-7, with TRBD2 as a possible D gene (5 bases). Trimming left V 2 bases short and J 4 bases short, with 12 bases between. CDR3 size: 14 residues. Per the germline V gene, CDR1 is SNHLY and CDR2 is FYNNEI. CDR3 sequence: CASSETSTEYEQYF. The DNA of the CDR3 is TGTGCCAGCAGTGAAACTAGTACTGAGTACGAGCAGTACTTC.

The rearrangement links TRBV11-2 to TRBJ2-7; D gene uncertain. The CDR3 covers 15 residues. From germline, CDR1 is SGHAT and CDR2 FQNNGV. V was clipped by 3 bases and J by 2 bases, with 14 bases between them. CDR3 sequence reads: CASSFPTGQPYEQYF. In nucleotides, the CDR3 is TGTGCCAGCAGCTTCCCCACTGGGCAGCCCTACGAGCAGTACTTC.

The gene calls are TRBV5-4 and TRBJ2-1; D is perhaps TRBD2 (6 bases). The CDR3 totals 16 residues. Trimming cost V 0 bases and J 9 bases, with 19 bases left between them. Germline CDR1 SGHNT, CDR2 YYREEE (reference sequence). CDR3 in amino acids: CASSLAAGRSLVEQFF. CDR3 nucleotides: TGTGCCAGCAGCTTGGCGGCGGGAAGGAGTCTGGTTGAGCAGTTCTTC.

This clone came up a few times. The J gene is TRBJ2-5, the V gene TRBV6-1, with 9 bases matching TRBD2. In germline, CDR1 is MNHNS, CDR2 SASEGT. After removal of 3 bases from V and 5 bases from J, the junction contained 13 bases not matched to a gene. The CDR3 extends over 17 amino acids. In nucleotides, the CDR3 is TGTGCCAGCAGTGAGAGGGTCTGGAGGGCGGGAGGGGAGACCCAGTACTTC. It codes for CASSERVWRAGGETQYF.

The V gene is TRBV11-3, the J gene TRBJ2-7; TRBD2 is a possible D gene (5 bases). The germline V and J ends were trimmed by 6 bases and 0 bases, with 12 bases remaining between them. This CDR3 has 14 residues. Germline V CDR1 and CDR2: SGHNT, YENEEA. The CDR3 sequence is CASRKDSNSYEQYF. The CDR3 DNA reads as TGTGCCAGCAGAAAGGACTCTAACTCCTACGAGCAGTACTTC. The variable domain in full, completed from reference TRBV11-3 and TRBJ2-7, reads EAGVVQSPRYKIIEKKQPVAFWCNPISGHNTLYWYLQNLGQGPELLIRYENEEAVDDSQLPKDRFSAERLKGVDSTLKIQPAELGDSAVYLCASRKDSNSYEQYFGPGTRLTVT.

This chain links TRBV5-1 with TRBJ2-2; TRBD1 aligns across 8 bases. This CDR3 has 15 residues. V shed 4 bases and J 3 bases; nucleotides not matched to a gene: 5. Germline CDR1 is SGHRS and CDR2 is YFSETQ. CDR3 DNA sequence: TGCGCCAGCAGCCCCATGGGACAGGACACCGGGGAGCTGTTTTTT. It specifies CASSPMGQDTGELFF.

The V call is TRBV5-4, the J call TRBJ1-1; the D gene is possibly TRBD1 (5 bases). CDR1 and CDR2 (germline): SGHNT, YYREEE (reference sequence). The CDR3 loop spans 16 amino acids. Trimming left V 4 bases short and J 3 bases short, with 19 bases between. For the CDR3, the DNA is TGTGCCAGCAGCCTGGGGGGTACAAGGAGGGACACTGAAGCTTTCTTT. Amino acid sequence: CASSLGGTRRDTEAFF.

The chain couples TRBV28 to TRBJ2-7; 7 bases align to TRBD1. This CDR3 spans 15 amino acids. Per germline, CDR1 MDHEN and CDR2 SYDVKM. V dropped 4 bases and J dropped 8; count of bases not matched to a gene: 14. CDR3 nucleotides: TGTGCCAGCAGTTGGCCACAGGGGATTAACACCAAGCAGTACTTC. Translated, it gives CASSWPQGINTKQYF.

V is TRBV7-8 and J is TRBJ2-1; 13 bases fit TRBD2. This CDR3 comprises 15 residues. Looked up from germline, CDR1 is SGHVS and CDR2 is FQNEAQ. V shed 5 bases and J 7 bases; nucleotides not matched to a gene: 5. CDR3 DNA sequence: TGTGCCAGCAGCGCTCGGACTAGCGGGGGAAATGAGCAGTTCTTC. As protein: CASSARTSGGNEQFF.

V is TRBV5-1 and J is TRBJ1-2, with D perhaps matching TRBD1 (6 bases). The V gene's germline CDR1 is SGHRS and CDR2 YFSETQ. V shed 3 bases and J shed 1 base, with 16 bases lying between them. The CDR3 covers 16 residues. The CDR3 nucleotides read TGCGCCAGCAGCTCCCGGGTGGCAGGGGTTAACTATGGCTACACCTTC. It specifies CASSSRVAGVNYGYTF.

V is TRBV6-5 and J is TRBJ1-5, with 7 bases lining up with TRBD1. CDR1 and CDR2 (germline): MNHEY, SVGAGI. After removal of 5 bases from V and 7 bases from J, the junction contained 5 bases not matched to a gene. The CDR3 sequence is 13 residues long. The CDR3 protein is CASSRQGSQPQHF. DNA for the CDR3: TGTGCCAGCAGTCGACAGGGAAGCCAGCCCCAGCATTTT.

The chain combines TRBV6-5 with TRBJ2-3; a weak D match, TRBD1 (6 bases). The V end lost 5 bases, the J end lost 0 bases, and 12 bases lay between the germline ends. Per germline, CDR1 MNHEY and CDR2 SVGAGI. CDR3 length equals 15 residues. CDR3 amino acids: CASSTQGFSTDTQYF. The CDR3 DNA reads TGTGCCAGCAGTACTCAGGGGTTTAGCACAGATACGCAGTATTTT.

J is TRBJ2-3 and V is TRBV5-1; D possibly corresponds to TRBD2 (5 bases). CDR1 and CDR2 (germline): SGHRS, YFSETQ. There are 12 residues in the CDR3. V was pared by 0 bases and J by 6 bases, with 5 bases between. Here the CDR3 reads CASSLVADTQYF. CDR3 DNA: TGCGCCAGCAGCTTGGTAGCGGATACGCAGTATTTT.

The V gene is TRBV18, the J gene TRBJ2-5; D is unresolved. This CDR3 is built from 14 residues. The germline V gene has CDR1 KGHSH and CDR2 LQKENI. V was shortened by 0 bases and J by 1 base, with 6 bases between the two germline ends. CDR3 loop: CASSPPNIQETQYF. CDR3 bases: TGTGCCAGCTCACCACCGAACATCCAAGAGACCCAGTACTTC.

This clone has only one observation. The chain carries TRBV2 and TRBJ2-2; a weak D match, TRBD1 (6 bases). Looked up from germline, CDR1 is SNHLY and CDR2 is FYNNEI. V was cut by 6 bases and J by 5 bases, with 13 bases left in between. The CDR3 loop spans 14 amino acids. CDR3 nucleotides: TGTGCCAGCAGCGCCGGACAGTTTACCGGGGAGCTGTTTTTT. It codes for CASSAGQFTGELFF.

The rearrangement links TRBV2 to TRBJ1-5; TRBD1 might be the D (5 bases). This CDR3 has 13 residues. Germline lookup yields CDR1 SNHLY and CDR2 FYNNEI. Trimming removed 4 bases from V and 8 bases from J, with 12 bases in between. The CDR3 protein is CASSVGGVKPQHF. DNA of the CDR3: TGTGCCAGCAGTGTGGGGGGAGTAAAGCCCCAGCATTTT.

The V gene is TRBV7-2, the J gene TRBJ1-3; TRBD1 matches at 7 bases. Germline CDR1 SGHTA, CDR2 FQGNSA. Trimming removed 2 bases from V and 0 bases from J; junction bases left unmatched: 10. CDR3 length: 18 residues. CDR3 protein: CASSLRTTRQGSGNTIYF. Here the CDR3 DNA reads TGTGCCAGCAGCTTAAGGACAACTAGACAGGGCTCTGGAAACACCATATATTTT.